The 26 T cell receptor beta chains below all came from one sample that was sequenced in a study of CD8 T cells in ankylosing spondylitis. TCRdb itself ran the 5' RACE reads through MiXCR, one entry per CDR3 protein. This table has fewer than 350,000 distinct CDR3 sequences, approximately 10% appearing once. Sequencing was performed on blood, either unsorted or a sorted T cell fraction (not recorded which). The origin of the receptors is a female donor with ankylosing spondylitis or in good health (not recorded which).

The CDR3 DNA follows: TGTGCCAGCCTAGCGGGGGAGTACAATGAGCAGTTCTTC. This encodes CASLAGEYNEQFF. The rearrangement uses TRBV7-9 and TRBJ2-1; 10 nucleotides align to TRBD2. Germline V CDR1 and CDR2: SEHNR, FQNEAQ (reference sequence). The CDR3 totals 13 residues. Unmatched junction bases numbered 2, after V lost 8 bases and J lost 4 bases.

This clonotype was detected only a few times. CDR3 DNA sequence: TGTGCCAGCAGCTGGAGTGGGACAGTCTATGGCTACACCTTC. Amino acid sequence: CASSWSGTVYGYTF. V usage is TRBV7-2 and J usage is TRBJ1-2, with 7 bases fitting TRBD1. The CDR3 length is 14 residues. The V and J ends lost 4 bases and 4 bases, in that order; junction bases with no gene match: 6. Germline V lookup: CDR1 SGHTA, CDR2 FQGNSA.

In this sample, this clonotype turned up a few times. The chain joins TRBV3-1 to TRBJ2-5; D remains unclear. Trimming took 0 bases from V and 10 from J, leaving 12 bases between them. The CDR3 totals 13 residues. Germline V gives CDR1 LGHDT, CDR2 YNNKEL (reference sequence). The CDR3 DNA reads TGTGCCAGCAGCCAAGATGTACAAGGTTTCCAGTACTTC. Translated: CASSQDVQGFQYF.

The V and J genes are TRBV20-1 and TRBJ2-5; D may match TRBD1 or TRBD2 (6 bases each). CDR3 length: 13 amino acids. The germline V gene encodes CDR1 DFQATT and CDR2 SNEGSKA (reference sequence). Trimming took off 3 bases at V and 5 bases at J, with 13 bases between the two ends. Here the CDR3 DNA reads TGCAGTGCTAGGGGGGCGGGGTCGGAGACCCAGTACTTC. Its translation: CSARGAGSETQYF.

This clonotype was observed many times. As DNA, the CDR3 is TGCAGTGCTAGAACGGAGACCCAGTACTTC. Its protein is CSARTETQYF. J is TRBJ2-5 and V is TRBV20-1; D is uncertain. The CDR3 runs 10 residues. From germline, CDR1 is DFQATT and CDR2 SNEGSKA (reference sequence). With 2 bases removed from V and 5 bases from J, the gap between germline ends came to 3 bases.

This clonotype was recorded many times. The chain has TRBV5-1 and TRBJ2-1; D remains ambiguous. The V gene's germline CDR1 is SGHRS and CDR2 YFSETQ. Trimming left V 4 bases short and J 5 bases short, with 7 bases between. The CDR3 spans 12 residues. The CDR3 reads CASSAPDNEQFF. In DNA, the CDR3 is TGCGCCAGCAGCGCCCCTGACAATGAGCAGTTCTTC.

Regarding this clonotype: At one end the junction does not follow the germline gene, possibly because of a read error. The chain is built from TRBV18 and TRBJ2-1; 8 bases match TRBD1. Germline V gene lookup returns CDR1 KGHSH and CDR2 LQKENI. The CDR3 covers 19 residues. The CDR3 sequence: CASSPPRQGLTGKANEQSF. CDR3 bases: TGTGCCAGCTCACCGCCCAGACAGGGGCTAACGGGAAAAGCCAATGAGCAGTCCTTC.

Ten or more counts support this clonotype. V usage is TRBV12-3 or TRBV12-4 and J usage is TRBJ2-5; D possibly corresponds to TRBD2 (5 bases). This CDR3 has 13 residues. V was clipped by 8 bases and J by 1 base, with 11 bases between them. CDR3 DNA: TGTGCCAGCCGTCGGGGAGTCCAAGAGACCCAGTACTTC. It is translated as CASRRGVQETQYF.

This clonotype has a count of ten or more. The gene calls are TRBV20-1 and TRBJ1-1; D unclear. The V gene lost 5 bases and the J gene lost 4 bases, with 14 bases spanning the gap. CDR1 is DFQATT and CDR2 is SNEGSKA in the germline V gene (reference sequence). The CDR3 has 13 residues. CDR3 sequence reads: CSAVRGRITEAFF. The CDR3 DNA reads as TGCAGTGCTGTCCGGGGTAGGATCACTGAAGCTTTCTTT.

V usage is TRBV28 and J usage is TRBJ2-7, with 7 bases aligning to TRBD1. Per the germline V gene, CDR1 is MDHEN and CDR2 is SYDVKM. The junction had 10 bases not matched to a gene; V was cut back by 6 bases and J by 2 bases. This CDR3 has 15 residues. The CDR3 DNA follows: TGTGCCAGCAGAGGGGACAGCAGACTAACCTACGAGCAGTACTTC. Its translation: CASRGDSRLTYEQYF.

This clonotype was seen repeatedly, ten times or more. The CDR3: CSARTGTSTNYGYTF. For the CDR3, the DNA is TGCAGTGCTAGGACCGGGACCTCTACTAACTATGGCTACACCTTC. The V gene is TRBV20-1, the J gene TRBJ1-2, with a possible D match to TRBD1 (5 bases). V shed 3 bases and J shed 0 bases, with 14 bases lying between them. Looked up from germline, CDR1 is DFQATT and CDR2 is SNEGSKA (reference sequence). The CDR3 is 15 residues long.

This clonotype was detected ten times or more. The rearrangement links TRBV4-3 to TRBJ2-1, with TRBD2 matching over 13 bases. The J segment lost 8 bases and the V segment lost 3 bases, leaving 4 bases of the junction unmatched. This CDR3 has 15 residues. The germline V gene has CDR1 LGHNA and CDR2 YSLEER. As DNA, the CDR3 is TGCGCCAGCAGCCATGGACTAGCGGGAGCCGATGAGCAGTTCTTC. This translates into CASSHGLAGADEQFF.

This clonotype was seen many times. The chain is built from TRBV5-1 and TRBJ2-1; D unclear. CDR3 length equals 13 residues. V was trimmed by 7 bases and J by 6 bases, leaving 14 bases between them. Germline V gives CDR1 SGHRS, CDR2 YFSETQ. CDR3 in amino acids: CASGRAYRNEQFF. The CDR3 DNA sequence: TGCGCCAGCGGTCGGGCCTATCGCAATGAGCAGTTCTTC.

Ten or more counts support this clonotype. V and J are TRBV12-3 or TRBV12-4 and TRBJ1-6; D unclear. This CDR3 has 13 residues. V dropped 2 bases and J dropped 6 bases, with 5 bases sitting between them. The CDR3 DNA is TGTGCCAGCAGTTTAACCGCTAATTCACCCCTCCACTTT. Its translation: CASSLTANSPLHF.

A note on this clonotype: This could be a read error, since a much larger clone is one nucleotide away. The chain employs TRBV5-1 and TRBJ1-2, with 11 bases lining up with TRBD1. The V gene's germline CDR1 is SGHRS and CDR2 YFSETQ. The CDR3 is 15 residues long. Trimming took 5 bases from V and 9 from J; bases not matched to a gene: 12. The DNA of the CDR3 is TGCGCCAGCAGTTTAACCCGGGACAGGGGGTTATGCTACACCTTC. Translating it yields CASSLTRDRGLCYTF.

As DNA, the CDR3 is TGCGCCAGCAGCAGAGGACAGACGTCCTACAATGAGCAGTTCTTC. Its translation: CASSRGQTSYNEQFF. The chain combines TRBV5-1 with TRBJ2-1; possible D gene TRBD1, 6 bases. Germline V gives CDR1 SGHRS, CDR2 YFSETQ. V gave up 4 bases and J gave up 1 base, with 12 bases separating them. The CDR3 runs 15 residues. The entire variable domain, with the rest obtained from reference TRBV5-1 and TRBJ2-1, is as follows: KAGVTQTPRYLIKTRGQQVTLSCSPISGHRSVSWYQQTPGQGLQFLFEYFSETQRNKGNFPGRFSGRQFSNSRSEMNVSTLELGDSALYLCASSRGQTSYNEQFFGPGTRLTVL.

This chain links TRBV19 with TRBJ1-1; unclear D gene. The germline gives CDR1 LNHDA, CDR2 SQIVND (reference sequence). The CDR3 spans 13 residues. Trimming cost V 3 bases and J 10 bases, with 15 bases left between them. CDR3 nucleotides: TGTGCCAGTAGTATCCGCCGTGACTCCGGAGCTTTCTTT. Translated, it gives CASSIRRDSGAFF.

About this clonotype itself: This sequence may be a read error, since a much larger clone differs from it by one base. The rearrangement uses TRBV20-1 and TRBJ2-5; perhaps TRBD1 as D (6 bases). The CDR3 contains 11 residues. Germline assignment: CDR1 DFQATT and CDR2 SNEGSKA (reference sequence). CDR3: CGARGQETQYF. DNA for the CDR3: TGCGGTGCTAGGGGGCAAGAGACCCAGTACTTC.

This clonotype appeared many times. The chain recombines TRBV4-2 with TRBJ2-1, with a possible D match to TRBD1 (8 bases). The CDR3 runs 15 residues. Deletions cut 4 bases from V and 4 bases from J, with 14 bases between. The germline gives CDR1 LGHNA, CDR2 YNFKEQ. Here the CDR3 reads CASSLTGGVYNEQFF. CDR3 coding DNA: TGTGCCAGCAGCCTTACAGGGGGGGTTTACAATGAGCAGTTCTTC.

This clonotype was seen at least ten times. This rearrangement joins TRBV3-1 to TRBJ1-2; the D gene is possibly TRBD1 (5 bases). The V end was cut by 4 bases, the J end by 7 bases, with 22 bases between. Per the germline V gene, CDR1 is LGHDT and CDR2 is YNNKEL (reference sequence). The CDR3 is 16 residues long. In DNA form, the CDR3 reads TGTGCCAGCAGCCCTTGGTCTGGGGGTGGACCTCTTGGCTACACCTTC. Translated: CASSPWSGGGPLGYTF.

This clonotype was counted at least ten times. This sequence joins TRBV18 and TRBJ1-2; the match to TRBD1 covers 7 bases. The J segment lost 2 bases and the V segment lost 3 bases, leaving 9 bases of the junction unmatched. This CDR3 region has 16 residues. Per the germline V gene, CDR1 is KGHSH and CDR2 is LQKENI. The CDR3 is CASSPRQGRQNYGYTF. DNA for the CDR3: TGTGCCAGCTCACCCAGACAGGGAAGGCAAAACTATGGCTACACCTTC.

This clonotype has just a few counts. The CDR3 spells CATSVPGAGGPQYF. CDR3 sequence (DNA): TGTGCCACCAGTGTACCCGGAGCGGGAGGCCCGCAGTATTTT. This chain connects TRBV24-1 to TRBJ2-3; 9 positions match TRBD2. The CDR3 consists of 14 residues. CDR1 is KGHDR and CDR2 is SFDVKD in the germline V gene. The V segment lost 5 bases and the J segment 10 bases; nucleotides outside the gene matches: 9.

CDR3 DNA: TGTGCCAGCAGTATTGGGACAGGGCCAGATACGCAGTATTTT. Its protein is CASSIGTGPDTQYF. The chain recombines TRBV28 with TRBJ2-3; 9 bases map to TRBD1. With V trimmed by 5 bases and J by 4 bases, 4 bases remained unmatched. There are 14 residues in the CDR3. CDR1 and CDR2 (germline): MDHEN, SYDVKM. The variable domain in full, with the rest retrieved from reference TRBV28 and TRBJ2-3, is DVKVTQSSRYLVKRTGEKVFLECVQDMDHENMFWYRQDPGLGLRLIYFSYDVKMKEKGDIPEGYSVSREKKERFSLILESASTNQTSMYLCASSIGTGPDTQYFGPGTRLTVL.

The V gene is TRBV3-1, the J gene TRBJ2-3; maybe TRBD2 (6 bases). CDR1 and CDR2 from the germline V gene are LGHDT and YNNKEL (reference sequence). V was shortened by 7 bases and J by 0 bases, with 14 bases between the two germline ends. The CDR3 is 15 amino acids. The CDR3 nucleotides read TGTGCCAGCAAAGGAGGGATTTCTAGCACAGATACGCAGTATTTT. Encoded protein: CASKGGISSTDTQYF.

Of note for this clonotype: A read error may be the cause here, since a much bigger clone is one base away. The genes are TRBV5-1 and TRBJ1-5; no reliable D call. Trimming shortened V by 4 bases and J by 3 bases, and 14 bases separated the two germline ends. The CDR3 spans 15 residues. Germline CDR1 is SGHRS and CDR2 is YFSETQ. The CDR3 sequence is CASSAEERLNQPQHF. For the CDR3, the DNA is TGCGCCAGCAGCGCCGAGGAACGGCTCAATCAGCCCCAGCATTTT.

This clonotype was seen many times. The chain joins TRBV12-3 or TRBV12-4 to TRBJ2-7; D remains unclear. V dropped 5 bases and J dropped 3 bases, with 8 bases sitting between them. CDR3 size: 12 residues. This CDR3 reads CASSTEYYEQYF. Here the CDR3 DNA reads TGTGCCAGCAGTACAGAGTACTACGAGCAGTACTTC.